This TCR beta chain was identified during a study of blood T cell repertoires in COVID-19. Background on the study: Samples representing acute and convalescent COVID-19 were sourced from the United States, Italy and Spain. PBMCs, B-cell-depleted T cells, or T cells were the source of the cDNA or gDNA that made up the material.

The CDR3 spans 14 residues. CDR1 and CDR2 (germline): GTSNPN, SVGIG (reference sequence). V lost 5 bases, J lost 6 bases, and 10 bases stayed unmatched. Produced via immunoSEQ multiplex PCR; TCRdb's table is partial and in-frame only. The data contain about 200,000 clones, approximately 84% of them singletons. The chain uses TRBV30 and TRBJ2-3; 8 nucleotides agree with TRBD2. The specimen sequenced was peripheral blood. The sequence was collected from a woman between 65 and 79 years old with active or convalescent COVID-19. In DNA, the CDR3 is TGTGCCTGGTCACTAGCGGATAGACGGGATACGCAGTATTTT. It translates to CAWSLADRRDTQYF. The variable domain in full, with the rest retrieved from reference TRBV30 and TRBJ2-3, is SQTIHQWPATLVQPVGSPLSLECTVEGTSNPNLYWYRQAAGRGLQLLFYSVGIGQISSEVPQNLSASRPQDRQFILSSKKLLLSDSGFYLCAWSLADRRDTQYFGPGTRLTVL.